The next 16 T cell receptor beta chains were all read from a single sample in a study of CD8+CD57+ T cells in acquired aplastic anemia. It was patients with CD8+CD57+ cell expansion by flow cytometry who were chosen for sequencing. For CDR3 and TCR beta VDJ profiling, genomic DNA was the template used. One entry per CDR3 protein, called by TCRdb with MiXCR from the reads. Of 150,000 to 200,000 distinct CDR3 sequences listed, around 45% are singletons. Source material: sorted CD4+, CD8+, or CD8+CD57+ T cells (not recorded which) from PBMCs. These receptors were taken from a human donor with aplastic anemia.

Regarding this clonotype: The conserved closing phenylalanine or tryptophan is absent in this CDR3, likely reflecting a read error. The V call is TRBV25-1, the J call TRBJ1-1, with a weak D call TRBD1 (5 bases). This CDR3 spans 15 amino acids. Trimming cost V 1 base and J 0 bases, with 9 bases left between them. Germline CDR1 reads MGHDK; CDR2 reads SYGVNS. CDR3 DNA: TGTGCCAGCAGTGAATGGGGGGTGATGAACACTGAAGCTTTCCTT. This codes for CASSEWGVMNTEAFL.

This clonotype showed up just once. The chain has TRBV7-3 and TRBJ2-2; no clear D. The CDR3 length is 17 residues. With 5 bases removed from V and 3 bases from J, the gap between germline ends came to 19 bases. Germline CDR1 reads SGHTA; CDR2 reads FQGTGA. Here the CDR3 reads CASSPGHWIADTGELFF. DNA of the CDR3: TGTGCCAGCAGCCCTGGTCATTGGATCGCGGACACCGGGGAGCTGTTTTTT.

This clonotype showed up just a few times. The chain combines TRBV24-1 with TRBJ2-7; 8 bases agree with TRBD1. The CDR3 is 14 amino acids. Germline lookup yields CDR1 KGHDR and CDR2 SFDVKD. The J segment lost 2 bases and the V segment lost 4 bases, leaving 3 bases of the junction unmatched. Here the CDR3 DNA reads TGTGCCACCAGTGAAACGACAGGGGCCTACGAGCAGTACTTC. Amino acid sequence: CATSETTGAYEQYF.

This clonotype was seen repeatedly, ten times or more. The rearrangement joins TRBV6-1 to TRBJ2-7; 7 positions match TRBD1. CDR1 MNHNS and CDR2 SASEGT come from the germline V gene. The CDR3 covers 12 residues. V trimming: 5 bases; J trimming: 6 bases; junction bases outside the gene matches: 4. The CDR3 DNA reads as TGTGCCAGCAGTTTTACAGGGGTCGAGCAGTACTTC. It translates to CASSFTGVEQYF.

The chain joins TRBV9 to TRBJ2-1, with TRBD2 matching over 15 bases. J lost 9 bases, V lost 0 bases, and 4 bases had no gene match. The CDR3 loop spans 16 amino acids. CDR1 is SGDLS and CDR2 is YYNGEE in the germline V gene. The CDR3 coding sequence is TGTGCCAGCAGCGTAGGAGGACTAGCGGGAGGGGGTGAGCAGTTCTTC. This codes for CASSVGGLAGGGEQFF.

The CDR3 loop reads CSARPPDEELEQYF. The CDR3 DNA follows: TGCAGTGCTAGGCCCCCAGATGAGGAGCTTGAGCAGTACTTC. V usage is TRBV20-1 and J usage is TRBJ2-7; D call uncertain. Trimming cost V 3 bases and J 7 bases, with 19 bases left between them. This CDR3 has 14 amino acids. CDR1 is DFQATT, CDR2 SNEGSKA, per germline (reference sequence).

This clonotype showed up many times. This chain joins TRBV12-3 or TRBV12-4 and TRBJ2-2, with D hard to call. Trimming stripped 6 bases from V and 1 base from J, with 6 bases between. The CDR3 covers 13 residues. CDR3 coding DNA: TGTGCCAGCAGGGCGTGGAACACCGGGGAGCTGTTTTTT. This sequence encodes CASRAWNTGELFF.

The rearrangement joins TRBV14 to TRBJ2-3, with 7 bases identical to TRBD2. This CDR3 comprises 15 residues. Germline CDR1 is SGHDN and CDR2 is FVKESK. V shed 2 bases and J 3 bases; nucleotides not matched to a gene: 5. CDR3 DNA: TGTGCCAGCAGCCAAACGCGACTAGCAACAGATACGCAGTATTTT. This translates into CASSQTRLATDTQYF.

There are a few counts of this clonotype. CDR3 sequence: CASSSRTVYEQYF. CDR3 DNA sequence: TGTGCCAGCAGCTCGCGGACAGTCTACGAGCAGTACTTC. This sequence joins TRBV7-2 and TRBJ2-7, with D maybe TRBD1 (6 bases). Germline-derived CDR1 and CDR2 are SGHTA and FQGNSA. This CDR3 spans 13 amino acids. V gave up 4 bases and J gave up 3 bases, with 10 bases separating them.

Only a few counts were recorded for this clonotype. The CDR3 loop reads CASSQPWTGNEKLFF. DNA for the CDR3: TGTGCCAGCAGCCAACCCTGGACAGGGAATGAAAAACTGTTTTTT. The rearrangement joins TRBV6-1 to TRBJ1-4; 8 positions agree with TRBD1. Per the germline V gene, CDR1 is MNHNS and CDR2 is SASEGT. V was clipped by 6 bases and J by 5 bases; unmatched bases: 8. The CDR3 sequence is 15 residues long.

This chain uses TRBV6-1 with TRBJ1-2; 7 nucleotides match TRBD1. V lost 5 bases to trimming and J lost 7 bases; unmatched junction nucleotides: 4. Germline V lookup: CDR1 MNHNS, CDR2 SASEGT. The CDR3 consists of 12 residues. The CDR3 spells CASSQSGGGYTF. CDR3 bases: TGTGCCAGCAGTCAATCAGGGGGTGGCTACACCTTC.

This clonotype was seen many times. The chain couples TRBV2 to TRBJ2-5, with D perhaps being TRBD1 or TRBD2 (5 bases each). Germline V lookup: CDR1 SNHLY, CDR2 FYNNEI. This CDR3 comprises 13 residues. V was trimmed by 4 bases and J by 4 bases, leaving 10 bases between them. CDR3 sequence: CASSGRGAETQYF. For the CDR3, the DNA is TGTGCCAGCAGTGGAAGAGGGGCAGAGACCCAGTACTTC.

There are a few counts of this clonotype. The chain carries TRBV2 and TRBJ2-3, with a tentative D call TRBD2 (5 bases). V was shortened by 4 bases and J by 5 bases, with 16 bases between the two germline ends. This CDR3 spans 15 amino acids. Germline values: CDR1 SNHLY, CDR2 FYNNEI. CDR3 DNA: TGTGCCAGCAGTGCCGGGAATAAGCCGGGAGATACGCAGTATTTT. Its translation is CASSAGNKPGDTQYF. Drawing the rest from reference TRBV2 and TRBJ2-3, the complete variable domain is EPEVTQTPSHQVTQMGQEVILRCVPISNHLYFYWYRQILGQKVEFLVSFYNNEISEKSEIFDDQFSVERPDGSNFTLKIRSTKLEDSAMYFCASSAGNKPGDTQYFGPGTRLTVL.

The chain has TRBV24-1 and TRBJ2-1; 10 nucleotides align to TRBD2. Germline assignment: CDR1 KGHDR and CDR2 SFDVKD. The CDR3 contains 15 residues. V lost 4 bases and J lost 5; bases outside the gene matches: 4. The CDR3 is CATSESGRENNEQFF. For the CDR3, the DNA is TGTGCCACCAGTGAGAGCGGGAGGGAAAACAATGAGCAGTTCTTC.

This chain links TRBV15 with TRBJ1-4; 8 bases line up with TRBD1. The germline V gene encodes CDR1 LNHNV and CDR2 YYDKDF (reference sequence). J gave up 5 bases and V 8 bases, and 10 bases lay outside the gene matches. The CDR3 is made up of 15 amino acids. The CDR3 sequence: CATQDPDRANEKLFF. The CDR3 DNA follows: TGTGCCACCCAAGACCCGGACAGGGCAAATGAAAAACTGTTTTTT.

This clonotype was seen at least ten times. This chain links TRBV5-1 with TRBJ2-2; D ambiguous. V lost 6 bases and J lost 2, with 8 bases in between. CDR3 length equals 13 residues. Germline loops: CDR1 SGHRS, CDR2 YFSETQ. CDR3 sequence (DNA): TGCGCCAGCAAGGACGTTAACACCGGGGAGCTGTTTTTT. Encoded protein: CASKDVNTGELFF. Filled out from reference TRBV5-1 and TRBJ2-2, the complete variable domain reads KAGVTQTPRYLIKTRGQQVTLSCSPISGHRSVSWYQQTPGQGLQFLFEYFSETQRNKGNFPGRFSGRQFSNSRSEMNVSTLELGDSALYLCASKDVNTGELFFGEGSRLTVL.